This TCR beta chain was observed in a study of T cell responses to AZD1222 COVID-19 vaccine. Repertoires were generated with immunoSEQ multiplex PCR, while TCRdb's copy carries only in-frame clones and drops some. Found here are roughly 80,000 clones, 90% to 95% of them singletons; the top ten hold 4.5%. The count of this clone is one. Its antigen is currently unknown. Study findings and constraints: Regions 160-218 and 743-854 held dominance among vaccine-associated CD4 TCRs, which spanned spike. Repertoires in all cases were sampled only once the peak T cell response had passed. Females made up more of the donors, who were largely white British, and clonal diversity may have come out too low. Following two doses of AZD1222, Spike-specific TCR breadth and depth rose.

This sequence was found in an adult in good health. Sequenced here: peripheral blood, sampled on day 0 of MenACWY control vaccination.

CDR3 region: CASSIQGWGYTEAFF. CDR3 DNA: TGTGCCAGTAGTATCCAGGGGTGGGGGTACACTGAAGCTTTCTTT. The V call is TRBV19, the J call TRBJ1-1, with D tentatively TRBD1 (6 bases). There are 15 residues in the CDR3. Germline assignment: CDR1 LNHDA and CDR2 SQIVND (reference sequence). Trimming removed 3 bases at V and 3 bases at J, with 14 bases between.